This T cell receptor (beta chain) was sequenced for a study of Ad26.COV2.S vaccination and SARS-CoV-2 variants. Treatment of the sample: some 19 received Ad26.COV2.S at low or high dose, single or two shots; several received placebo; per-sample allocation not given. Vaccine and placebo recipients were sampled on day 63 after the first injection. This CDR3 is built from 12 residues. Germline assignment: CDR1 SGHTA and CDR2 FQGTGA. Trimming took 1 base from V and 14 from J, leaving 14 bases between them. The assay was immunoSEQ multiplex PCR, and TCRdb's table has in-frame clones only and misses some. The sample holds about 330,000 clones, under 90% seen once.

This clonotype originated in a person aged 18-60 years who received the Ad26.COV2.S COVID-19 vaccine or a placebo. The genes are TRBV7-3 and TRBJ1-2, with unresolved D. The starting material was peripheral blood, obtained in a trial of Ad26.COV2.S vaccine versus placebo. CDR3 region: CASSLRGWRRTF. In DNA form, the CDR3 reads TGTGCCAGCAGCTTAAGGGGTTGGCGGAGAACCTTC.